One sample yielded the 28 T cell receptor beta chains listed below, sequenced in a study of blood T cell repertoires in COVID-19. The method was immunoSEQ multiplex PCR; TCRdb's version includes in-frame clones alone and lacks a portion of them. The sample lists about 200,000 clones, more than 80% occurring once. The sequenced sample was peripheral blood. Receptors originate from a man in his forties or fifties with acute or convalescent COVID-19.

This chain joins TRBV3-1 (or the pseudogene TRBV3-2) and TRBJ1-1, with no clear D. Germline-derived CDR1 and CDR2 are LGHDT and YNNKEL (reference sequence). There are 13 residues in the CDR3. Trimming shortened V by 2 bases and J by 5 bases, and 9 bases separated the two germline ends. CDR3 sequence (DNA): TGTGCCAGCAGCCAATCTCGAGGAACTGAAGCTTTCTTT. Protein product: CASSQSRGTEAFF.

The genes are TRBV10-1 and TRBJ1-2; perhaps TRBD1 as D (6 bases). Germline CDR1 and CDR2: WNHNN and SYGVQD (reference sequence). The V gene lost 10 bases and the J gene lost 3 bases, with 15 bases spanning the gap. CDR3 length equals 13 residues. Here the CDR3 reads CATSWDTYYGYTF. The CDR3 nucleotides read TGCGCCACCTCTTGGGACACCTACTATGGCTACACCTTC.

As regards this clone: Additional DNA sequences in this sample encode the identical CDR3. The J gene is TRBJ1-1, the V gene TRBV3-1 (or the pseudogene TRBV3-2), with unresolved D. Germline CDR1 is LGHDT and CDR2 is YNNKEL (reference sequence). V was cut by 1 base and J by 5 bases, with 5 bases left in between. The CDR3 sequence is 12 residues long. The CDR3 is CASSQGATEAFF. The CDR3 DNA reads as TGTGCCAGCAGCCAAGGGGCGACTGAAGCTTTCTTT.

This clone has just one count. This chain links TRBV19 with TRBJ1-5, with no clear D. CDR1 and CDR2 (germline): LNHDA, SQIVND (reference sequence). This CDR3 has 13 residues. V was cut by 3 bases and J by 4 bases, with 7 bases left in between. The CDR3 is CASSMVLNQPQHF. The DNA of the CDR3 is TGTGCCAGTAGTATGGTACTAAATCAGCCCCAGCATTTT.

The chain carries TRBV5-1 and TRBJ1-1; a weak D match, TRBD1 (6 bases). The ends were cut back, 0 bases at V and 3 bases at J, with 18 bases in the middle. Germline V gives CDR1 SGHRS, CDR2 YFSETQ. The CDR3 consists of 17 residues. The CDR3 here is CASSLDPRGGADTEAFF. The CDR3 nucleotides read TGCGCCAGCAGCTTGGACCCCCGGGGGGGCGCGGACACTGAAGCTTTCTTT. The variable domain in full, with the rest retrieved from reference TRBV5-1 and TRBJ1-1, is KAGVTQTPRYLIKTRGQQVTLSCSPISGHRSVSWYQQTPGQGLQFLFEYFSETQRNKGNFPGRFSGRQFSNSRSEMNVSTLELGDSALYLCASSLDPRGGADTEAFFGQGTRLTVV.

This clone was observed once. The chain combines TRBV19 with TRBJ1-5; 7 nucleotides line up with TRBD1. Germline CDR1 LNHDA, CDR2 SQIVND (reference sequence). CDR3 length equals 14 residues. With 3 bases clipped from V and 5 bases from J, the junction kept 4 bases outside the gene matches. This CDR3 reads CASSIGTDYQPQHF. The CDR3 nucleotides are TGTGCCAGTAGTATCGGGACAGACTATCAGCCCCAGCATTTT.

V is TRBV27 and J is TRBJ2-7; the D gene is possibly TRBD1 (6 bases). The CDR3 consists of 14 residues. Trimming took off 5 bases at V and 1 base at J, with 12 bases between the two ends. The V gene's germline CDR1 is MNHEY and CDR2 SMNVEV (reference sequence). Here the CDR3 reads CASSKQGFSYEQYV. DNA of the CDR3: TGTGCCAGCAGTAAACAGGGTTTTTCCTACGAGCAGTACGTC.

This chain uses TRBV7-9 with TRBJ2-2; tentatively, D is TRBD2 (5 bases). The germline V gene encodes CDR1 SEHNR and CDR2 FQNEAQ (reference sequence). The germline V and J ends were trimmed by 4 bases and 7 bases, with 10 bases remaining between them. CDR3 length: 13 residues. The CDR3 region is CASSSERYGELFF. The CDR3 nucleotides are TGTGCCAGCAGCTCCGAGCGGTACGGGGAGCTGTTTTTT.

This chain joins TRBV5-1 and TRBJ2-7; perhaps TRBD1 as D (5 bases). With 0 bases removed from V and 6 bases from J, the gap between germline ends came to 16 bases. This CDR3 region has 15 residues. CDR1 is SGHRS, CDR2 YFSETQ, per germline. The CDR3 loop reads CASSLGRQTLGEQYF. The CDR3 DNA sequence: TGCGCCAGCAGCTTGGGTAGACAGACCCTAGGCGAGCAGTACTTC.

The chain carries TRBV11-2 and TRBJ2-1; the D is unclear. Trimming took 3 bases from V and 2 from J, leaving 14 bases between them. This CDR3 has 16 residues. From germline, CDR1 is SGHAT and CDR2 FQNNGV. CDR3 in amino acids: CASSFMRRPPYNEQFF. In nucleotides, the CDR3 is TGTGCCAGCAGCTTCATGAGGCGTCCGCCCTACAATGAGCAGTTCTTC. The variable domain in full, completed from reference TRBV11-2 and TRBJ2-1, reads EAGVAQSPRYKIIEKRQSVAFWCNPISGHATLYWYQQILGQGPKLLIQFQNNGVVDDSQLPKDRFSAERLKGVDSTLKIQPAKLEDSAVYLCASSFMRRPPYNEQFFGPGTRLTVL.

The chain carries TRBV27 and TRBJ2-4; TRBD1 matches at 7 bases. V lost 2 bases to trimming and J lost 7 bases; unmatched junction nucleotides: 5. Germline V gene data show CDR1 as MNHEY and CDR2 as SMNVEV (reference sequence). The CDR3 covers 14 residues. CDR3: CASSLVQGSNIQYF. The CDR3 DNA follows: TGTGCCAGCAGTTTAGTACAGGGGAGCAACATTCAGTACTTC.

V is TRBV4-2 and J is TRBJ1-5, with D maybe TRBD1 (5 bases). CDR1 is LGHNA, CDR2 YNFKEQ, per germline. V lost 3 bases and J lost 5, with 14 bases in between. The length of the CDR3 is 15 residues. The CDR3 sequence: CASSQGQGFDQPQHF. CDR3 coding DNA: TGTGCCAGCAGCCAGGGCCAGGGTTTCGATCAGCCCCAGCATTTT.

The rearrangement links TRBV9 to TRBJ2-2; 10 nucleotides line up with TRBD2. The CDR3 is 18 amino acids. The trim removed 1 base at V and 5 bases at J, leaving 11 bases unmatched. CDR1 and CDR2 (germline): SGDLS, YYNGEE. CDR3 DNA sequence: TGTGCCAGCAGCGTAAAAATTGACTTAGCGGGGGGAACCGGGGAGCTGTTTTTT. This codes for CASSVKIDLAGGTGELFF. The complete variable domain, with remaining parts taken from reference TRBV9 and TRBJ2-2, reads DSGVTQTPKHLITATGQRVTLRCSPRSGDLSVYWYQQSLDQGLQFLIQYYNGEERAKGNILERFSAQQFPDLHSELNLSSLELGDSALYFCASSVKIDLAGGTGELFFGEGSRLTVL.

The chain carries TRBV7-3 and TRBJ2-3; 7 positions agree with TRBD2. Germline CDR1 and CDR2: SGHTA and FQGTGA. The CDR3 runs to 16 residues. V lost 4 bases, J lost 4 bases, and 11 bases stayed unmatched. CDR3 residues: CASSSIFGTKADTQYF. CDR3 bases: TGTGCCAGCAGCTCGATCTTCGGGACTAAGGCAGATACGCAGTATTTT.

This chain uses TRBV6-5 with TRBJ2-7; possibly TRBD1 for D (6 bases). Looked up from germline, CDR1 is MNHEY and CDR2 is SVGAGI. The CDR3 is 14 residues long. The ends were cut back, 5 bases at V and 2 bases at J, with 13 bases in the middle. The CDR3 protein is CASSLSRDTYEQYF. Written as DNA, the CDR3 is TGTGCCAGCAGTCTAAGCCGGGACACCTACGAGCAGTACTTC.

This sequence joins TRBV6-5 and TRBJ2-3; 11 nucleotides agree with TRBD2. Germline CDR1 MNHEY, CDR2 SVGAGI. The CDR3 totals 14 residues. V lost 2 bases, J lost 8 bases, and 3 bases stayed unmatched. CDR3 DNA sequence: TGTGCCAGCAGTTACCCAGGGACTAGCGGTACGCAGTATTTT. The encoded protein is CASSYPGTSGTQYF.

The CDR3 nucleotides are TGCAGCGTTGAATCGTCTAGCGGGAGGGCCTTGGGCACCGGGGAGCTGTTTTTT. Translated: CSVESSSGRALGTGELFF. The chain links TRBV29-1 to TRBJ2-2; 12 bases match TRBD2. V trimming: 2 bases; J trimming: 4 bases; junction bases outside the gene matches: 11. The CDR3 loop spans 18 amino acids. CDR1 and CDR2 (germline): SQVTM, ANQGSEA.

This clone showed up just once. The rearrangement uses TRBV9 and TRBJ2-3; TRBD2 matches 7 bases. V trimming: 4 bases; J trimming: 7 bases; junction bases outside the gene matches: 12. The germline gives CDR1 SGDLS, CDR2 YYNGEE. This CDR3 region has 15 residues. CDR3: CASSSPREGGNTQYF. CDR3 nucleotide sequence: TGTGCCAGCAGCTCTCCTAGGGAGGGTGGAAATACGCAGTATTTT.

This chain connects TRBV29-1 to TRBJ2-7; 8 bases align to TRBD1. V was pared by 5 bases and J by 3 bases, with 3 bases of the junction left unmatched. The length of the CDR3 is 12 residues. The germline CDR1 and CDR2 sequences are SQVTM and ANQGSEA. The CDR3 DNA is TGCAGCGTTCTCGGACAGGGCTACGAGCAGTACGTC. It codes for CSVLGQGYEQYV.

This clone appeared a few times. The chain employs TRBV24-1 and TRBJ2-3; weak D call: TRBD2 (6 bases). The CDR3 is 13 amino acids. V dropped 2 bases and J dropped 7 bases, with 9 bases sitting between them. CDR1 is KGHDR, CDR2 SFDVKD, per germline. The CDR3 region is CATSDSAGNTQYF. The CDR3 DNA reads TGTGCCACCAGTGATTCTGCGGGAAATACGCAGTATTTT.

This clone was observed a single time. The gene calls are TRBV6-5 and TRBJ1-1, with TRBD1 identical over 7 bases. CDR3 length: 15 residues. Trimming took 7 bases from V and 0 from J; bases not matched to a gene: 8. The germline V gene has CDR1 MNHEY and CDR2 SVGAGI. The CDR3 DNA is TGTGCCAGCAAGTTGACAGGGATCATGAACACTGAAGCTTTCTTT. Translated: CASKLTGIMNTEAFF.

The V gene is TRBV4-3, the J gene TRBJ2-2; 8 nucleotides line up with TRBD1. With V trimmed by 2 bases and J by 1 base, 6 bases remained unmatched. The CDR3 is made up of 17 amino acids. Germline V lookup: CDR1 LGHNA, CDR2 YSLEER. The DNA of the CDR3 is TGCGCCAGCAGCCAAAGCCGGGACAGGTGGAACACCGGGGAGCTGTTTTTT. This gives the protein CASSQSRDRWNTGELFF.

This chain joins TRBV29-1 and TRBJ2-5, with D possibly matching TRBD1 (8 bases). The V end lost 3 bases, the J end lost 4 bases, and 12 bases lay between the germline ends. Germline CDR1 and CDR2: SQVTM and ANQGSEA. The CDR3 loop spans 13 amino acids. CDR3 nucleotides: TGCAGCGTTGACTACAGGGGGGGAGAGACCCAGTACTTC. Protein sequence: CSVDYRGGETQYF. Using reference TRBV29-1 and TRBJ2-5 for the parts outside the CDR3, the full variable domain is SAVISQKPSRDICQRGTSLTIQCQVDSQVTMMFWYRQQPGQSLTLIATANQGSEATYESGFVIDKFPISRPNLTFSTLTVSNMSPEDSSIYLCSVDYRGGETQYFGPGTRLLVL.

The CDR3 spells CASRRGQGAITEAFF. CDR3 DNA: TGTGCCAGCAGACGGGGACAGGGGGCGATCACTGAAGCTTTCTTT. The chain recombines TRBV7-9 with TRBJ1-1; 12 bases are a match to TRBD1. Germline V CDR1 and CDR2: SEHNR, FQNEAQ (reference sequence). Unmatched junction bases numbered 6, after V lost 6 bases and J lost 4 bases. There are 15 residues in the CDR3.

The sample holds one count of this clone. The chain recombines TRBV5-1 with TRBJ2-7; 9 positions match TRBD1. The CDR3 spans 15 residues. The V and J ends lost 0 bases and 2 bases, in that order; junction bases with no gene match: 3. Germline V CDR1 and CDR2: SGHRS, YFSETQ. In nucleotides, the CDR3 is TGCGCCAGCAGCTTGGTGACAGGGGGGACCTACGAGCAGTACTTC. Its translation is CASSLVTGGTYEQYF.

The V call is TRBV5-1, the J call TRBJ2-1; 8 bases map to TRBD1. Germline loops: CDR1 SGHRS, CDR2 YFSETQ. With V trimmed by 4 bases and J by 6 bases, 12 bases remained unmatched. The CDR3 contains 16 residues. The CDR3 protein is CASSDPPDREVNEQFF. In DNA form, the CDR3 reads TGCGCCAGCAGCGACCCCCCGGACAGGGAAGTCAATGAGCAGTTCTTC. Full variable domain (remainder filled in from reference TRBV5-1 and TRBJ2-1): KAGVTQTPRYLIKTRGQQVTLSCSPISGHRSVSWYQQTPGQGLQFLFEYFSETQRNKGNFPGRFSGRQFSNSRSEMNVSTLELGDSALYLCASSDPPDREVNEQFFGPGTRLTVL.

The chain is built from TRBV5-8 and TRBJ1-5, with 8 positions matching TRBD1. The CDR3 runs to 15 residues. Germline CDR1 and CDR2: SGHTS and YDEGEE. V shed 0 bases, J shed 7 bases, and the junction held 6 bases outside the gene matches. The CDR3 here is CASSLGTGIGQPQHF. The CDR3 DNA sequence: TGTGCCAGCAGCTTGGGGACAGGGATCGGCCAGCCCCAGCATTTT.

V usage is TRBV5-6 and J usage is TRBJ2-4, with D perhaps TRBD1 (5 bases). With 2 bases removed from V and 0 bases from J, the gap between germline ends came to 12 bases. The CDR3 spans 16 residues. Germline V lookup: CDR1 SGHDT, CDR2 YYEEEE. CDR3 sequence (DNA): TGTGCCAGCAGCTTTGGGGCGAACCTAGCCAAAAACATTCAGTACTTC. Translating it yields CASSFGANLAKNIQYF.